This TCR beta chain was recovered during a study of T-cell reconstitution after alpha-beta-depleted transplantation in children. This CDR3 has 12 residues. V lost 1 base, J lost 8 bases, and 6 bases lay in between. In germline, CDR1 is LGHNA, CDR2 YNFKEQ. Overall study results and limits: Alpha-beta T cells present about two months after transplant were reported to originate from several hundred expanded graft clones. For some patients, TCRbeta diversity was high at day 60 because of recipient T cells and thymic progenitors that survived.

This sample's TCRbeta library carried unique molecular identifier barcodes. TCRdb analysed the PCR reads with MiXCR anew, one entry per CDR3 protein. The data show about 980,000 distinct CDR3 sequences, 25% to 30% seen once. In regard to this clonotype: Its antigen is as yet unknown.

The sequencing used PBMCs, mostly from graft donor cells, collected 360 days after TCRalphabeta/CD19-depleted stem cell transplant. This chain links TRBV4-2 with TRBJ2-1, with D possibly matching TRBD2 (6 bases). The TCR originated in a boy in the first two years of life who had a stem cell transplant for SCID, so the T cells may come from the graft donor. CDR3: CASSQAGDEQFF. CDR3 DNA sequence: TGTGCCAGCAGCCAAGCGGGGGATGAGCAGTTCTTC.